These T cell receptor beta chains were read from a single sample in a study of metastatic and nonmetastatic thyroid tumors. TCRdb re-called the PCR reads with MiXCR. The sample lists roughly 71,000 clones; roughly a sixth were seen once. Source material: blood. Every receptor here comes from a female donor with papillary thyroid cancer or a benign thyroid nodule (not recorded which). Some clones in this sample may be carry-over from other donors' samples. Both conserved end residues are part of each CDR3. A D gene is named only where the DNA matches it firmly. Size is omitted from some rows. Given values are once, few, many or a class for expanded clones.

TRBD2	TRBV7-2	NA	TRBJ2-5	TGTGCCAGCAGCTTAGCACTCGGACTAGCGGGAGTAGAGGAGCAAGAGACCCAGTACTTC	CASSLALGLAGVEEQETQYF
NA	TRBV28	NA	TRBJ2-7	TGTGCCAGCAGTTTGGGGCTATCGGGACCCTACGAGCAGTACTTC	CASSLGLSGPYEQYF
NA	TRBV28	many	TRBJ1-4	TGTGCCAGCACTTCTAATGAAAAACTGTTTTTT	CASTSNEKLFF
NA	TRBV12-3/TRBV12-4	NA	TRBJ2-7	TGTGCCAGCAGTTTTAGGGGGGGAAGCTACGAGCAGTACTTC	CASSFRGGSYEQYF
NA	TRBV25-1	many	TRBJ1-1	TGTGCCAGCAGTGAACTGCCGGCGGCTGAAGCTTTCTTT	CASSELPAAEAFF
TRBD2	TRBV6-2/TRBV6-3	NA	TRBJ2-7	TGTTCCAGCAGCCTGGGACTAGCGGTACCTAGGAGCTCCTACGAGCAGTACTTC	CSSSLGLAVPRSSYEQYF
NA	TRBV28	few	TRBJ2-1	TGTGCCAGCCTGGGGACCAATGAGCAGTTCTTC	CASLGTNEQFF
NA	TRBV30	many	TRBJ2-3	TGTGCCTGGAGTCCGGGACCAGGTCGCACAGATACGCAGTATTTT	CAWSPGPGRTDTQYF
TRBD1	TRBV11-2	NA	TRBJ2-7	TGTGCCAGCATCTTAGGTGCGGGACAGGGGTTCTACGAGCAGTACTTC	CASILGAGQGFYEQYF
NA	TRBV13	many	TRBJ2-6	TGTGCCAGCAGCCCTGTGGGGTTCTCTGGGGCCAACGTCCTGACTTTC	CASSPVGFSGANVLTF
NA	TRBV7-3	many	TRBJ2-1	TGTGCCAGCAGCTGGCACGGGACTCCCCTTAAGCAGTTCTTC	CASSWHGTPLKQFF
TRBD2	TRBV6-4	many	TRBJ2-1	TGTGCCAGCAGTGCCCTAACCGGGACTACTTCCTACAATGAGCAGTTCTTC	CASSALTGTTSYNEQFF
NA	TRBV6-1	NA	TRBJ2-2	TGTGCCAGCAGTCCCCATGGCTGTGCGAACACCGGGGAGCTGTTTTTT	CASSPHGCANTGELFF
TRBD2	TRBV27	many	TRBJ2-1	TGTGCCAGCAGCTTTAGCGGGAGGGGTGAGCAGTTCTTC	CASSFSGRGEQFF
TRBD1	TRBV7-6	NA	TRBJ2-5	TGTGCCAGTAGCTCCGGACAGGGGGCTAGGGAGACCCAGTACTTC	CASSSGQGARETQYF
NA	TRBV20-1	many	TRBJ2-1	TGCAGTGCGAGCAGGGAACCTGAGCAGTTCTTC	CSASREPEQFF
TRBD2	TRBV13	many	TRBJ2-7	TGTGCCAGCAGCGACGGGGGACTAGCGTCCACCTACGAGCAGTACTTC	CASSDGGLASTYEQYF
NA	TRBV19	many	TRBJ2-7	TGTGCCAGTAGTAAGGGGGGGGAGGGCGGCGCCGAGCAGTACTTC	CASSKGGEGGAEQYF
NA	TRBV20-1	many	TRBJ2-2	TGCAGTGCTATTGGACAGAACACCGGGGAGCTGTTTTTT	CSAIGQNTGELFF
NA	TRBV28	NA	TRBJ2-7	TGTGCCAGCCTGGGGAACTACGAGCAGTACTTC	CASLGNYEQYF
NA	TRBV20-1	NA	TRBJ1-2	TGCAGTGCTAGTCTTAGTGACTATGGCTACACCTTC	CSASLSDYGYTF
NA	TRBV30	NA	TRBJ1-1	TGTGCCTGGAGGAGGGGCCCCATGAACACTGAAGCTTTCTTT	CAWRRGPMNTEAFF
NA	TRBV12-3/TRBV12-4	many	TRBJ1-1	TGTGCCAGCAGTTTTAGTAGGGCGGAAGCTTTCTTT	CASSFSRAEAFF
NA	TRBV20-1	many	TRBJ1-3	TGCAGTGCGGACCCCGGGACCTCTGGAAACACCATATATTTT	CSADPGTSGNTIYF
TRBD2	TRBV9	many	TRBJ2-2	TGTGCCAGCAGCCTCGGTAGCGGGAGTGATACCGGGGAGCTGTTTTTT	CASSLGSGSDTGELFF
TRBD1	TRBV29-1	NA	TRBJ2-7	TGCAGCGTTGATCCAGGTCGACAGGGTTCCGAGCAGTACTTC	CSVDPGRQGSEQYF
TRBD2	TRBV7-2	NA	TRBJ2-1	TGTGCCAGCAGCTTAGCACCGGGACTAGCGGATGACAATGAGCAGTTCTTC	CASSLAPGLADDNEQFF
TRBD2	TRBV9	many	TRBJ2-3	TGTGCCAGCAGCTCCCGACTAGCGGACTCTAGCACAGATACGCAGTATTTT	CASSSRLADSSTDTQYF
TRBD2	TRBV6-2/TRBV6-3	few	TRBJ2-6	TGTGCCAGCAGAGGACTAGCGGGAGGGCCTCCTGGGGCCAACGTCCTGACTTTC	CASRGLAGGPPGANVLTF